A selection of T cell receptor beta chains follows, all from one sample in a study of cytomegalovirus exposure and HLA in healthy donors. Profiling relied on immunoSEQ multiplex PCR, and the TCRdb table lists in-frame clones only, not all of them. The sample shows fewer than 85,000 clones, about 76% of them seen only once. The specimen was PBMCs. The receptors stem from a male donor in good health and CMV-seropositive. Each CDR3 is given with its conserved first and last residue. Each record gives: clone size, V gene, J gene, D gene, CDR3 protein, CDR3 DNA. A D gene is named only where the DNA matches it firmly. The size field is filled for only some rows; it gives once, few, many or a size class.

.	TRBV30	TRBJ2-1	TRBD2	CAWNPSGLEQFF	TGTGCCTGGAATCCTAGCGGGTTGGAGCAGTTCTTC
.	TRBV6-1	TRBJ2-7	.	CASRAGGLGNEQYF	TGTGCCAGCAGGGCAGGGGGACTGGGGAACGAGCAGTACTTC
.	TRBV5-5	TRBJ2-1	.	CASSSDIRTYNEQFF	TGTGCCAGCAGCTCGGACATACGTACCTACAATGAGCAGTTCTTC
.	TRBV27	TRBJ2-7	TRBD1	CASSKGQTQSSYEQYF	TGTGCCAGCAGTAAGGGACAGACTCAAAGCTCCTACGAGCAGTACTTC
.	TRBV21-1	TRBJ2-3	.	CASSKDLAEQYF	TGTGCCAGCAGCAAAGACCTAGCAGAGCAGTATTTT
few	TRBV7-5	TRBJ2-3	.	CASSGNDRGSTDTQYF	TGTGCCAGCAGCGGCAACGACAGGGGGTCCACAGATACGCAGTATTTT
once	TRBV5-1	TRBJ1-1	.	CASSQTGMGGTEAFF	TGCGCCAGCAGCCAGACCGGAATGGGGGGCACTGAAGCTTTCTTT
.	TRBV12-5	TRBJ1-2	.	CASGLASRGAETF	TGTGCTAGTGGTTTGGCCTCTCGCGGGGCGGAAACCTTC
few	TRBV5-4	TRBJ1-3	.	CASSFRVDSGNTIYF	TGTGCCAGCAGCTTCCGGGTAGACTCTGGAAACACCATATATTTT
once	TRBV9	TRBJ1-4	TRBD1	CASSVSSGGPNEKLFF	TGTGCCAGCAGCGTCTCCTCAGGGGGCCCAAATGAAAAACTGTTTTTT